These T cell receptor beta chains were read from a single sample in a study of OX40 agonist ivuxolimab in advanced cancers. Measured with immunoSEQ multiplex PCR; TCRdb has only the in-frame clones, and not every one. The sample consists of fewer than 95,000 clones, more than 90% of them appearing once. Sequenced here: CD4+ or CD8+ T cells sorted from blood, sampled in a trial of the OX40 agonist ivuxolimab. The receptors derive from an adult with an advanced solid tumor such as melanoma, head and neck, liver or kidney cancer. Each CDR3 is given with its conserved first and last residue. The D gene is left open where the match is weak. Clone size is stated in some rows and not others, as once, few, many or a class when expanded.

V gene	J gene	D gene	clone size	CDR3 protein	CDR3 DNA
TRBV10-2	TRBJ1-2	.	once	CASGTGGYGYTF	TGCGCCAGCGGCACCGGTGGCTATGGCTACACCTTC
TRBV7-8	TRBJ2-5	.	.	CASSATGWETQYF	TGTGCCAGCAGCGCGACAGGTTGGGAGACCCAGTACTTC
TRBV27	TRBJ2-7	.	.	CASSLSGAGEPYEQYF	TGTGCCAGCAGTTTAAGCGGGGCAGGGGAACCCTACGAGCAGTACTTC
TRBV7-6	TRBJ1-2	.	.	CASSLGNLGGAGGYTF	TGTGCCAGCAGCTTAGGAAATTTGGGTGGAGCGGGCGGCTACACCTTC
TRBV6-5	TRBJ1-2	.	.	CASSYERTGYGYTF	TGTGCCAGCAGTTACGAGCGGACTGGCTATGGCTACACCTTC
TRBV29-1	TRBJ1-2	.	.	CSLPRGLGTDPANYGYTF	TGCAGCCTACCACGGGGTCTAGGTACAGACCCAGCTAACTATGGCTACACCTTC
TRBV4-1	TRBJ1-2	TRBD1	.	CASSHGTGPYGYTF	TGCGCCAGCAGCCATGGGACAGGGCCCTATGGCTACACCTTC
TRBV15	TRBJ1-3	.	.	CATSRTRVSSGNTIYF	TGTGCCACCAGCAGAACCAGGGTATCCTCTGGAAACACCATATATTTT
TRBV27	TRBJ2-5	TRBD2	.	CASSLMPSGRGETQYF	TGTGCCAGCAGTTTAATGCCTAGCGGGAGAGGAGAGACCCAGTACTTC
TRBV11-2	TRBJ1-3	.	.	CASSLSGSSGNTIYF	TGTGCCAGCAGCTTAAGTGGAAGCTCTGGAAACACCATATATTTT